This is a list of T cell receptor beta chains from one sample in a study of CD8 T cells in Susac syndrome. A single record per CDR3 protein comes from TCRdb applying MiXCR to the immunoSEQ multiplex PCR reads. The table shows fewer than 200,000 distinct CDR3 sequences, with approximately 94% occurring only once. Sequencing was carried out using CD4+ T cells from PBMCs. The receptors derive from a human donor in good health. The CDR3 runs from the conserved cysteine through the conserved F or W. Fields, in order: J gene, D gene, clone size, V gene, CDR3 DNA, CDR3 protein. A D gene is named only where the DNA matches it firmly. Expanded clones get a size class; other rows say once, few or many, or leave the size out.

TRBJ2-5	.	.	TRBV9	TGTGCCAGCAGCGTCTGGGGAGAGGGAGAGACCCAGTACTTC	CASSVWGEGETQYF
TRBJ2-7	.	.	TRBV9	TGTGCCAGCAGCGTATTCTCTGAGAGCTCCTACGAGCAGTACTTC	CASSVFSESSYEQYF
TRBJ2-7	.	.	TRBV7-2	TGTGCCAGCAGCTTAGTTAGGGGGGATTACGAGCAGTACTTC	CASSLVRGDYEQYF
TRBJ1-5	.	once	TRBV20-1	TGCAGTGCTAGGGGGGCAGGACCTAATCAGCCCCAGCATTTT	CSARGAGPNQPQHF
TRBJ2-1	TRBD2	.	TRBV4-1	TGCGCCAGCAGCGGGGTGCGGCCAGCGGGAGGGCCTGGTAGTGAGCAGTTCTTC	CASSGVRPAGGPGSEQFF
TRBJ2-3	.	.	TRBV23-1	TGCGCCACTAAATCCACAGATACGCAGTATTTT	CATKSTDTQYF
TRBJ2-3	.	.	TRBV28	TGTGCCAGCAGTTCCCAAGCTGAGGGTACAGATACGCAGTATTTT	CASSSQAEGTDTQYF
TRBJ1-4	.	.	TRBV4-3	TGCGCCAGCAGCCAAGATGCCACCGCAGCTCGAAAACTGTTTTTT	CASSQDATAARKLFF
TRBJ2-1	.	.	TRBV5-6	TGTGCCAGCAGCTTGCTAGCGAGGAATGAGCAGTTCTTC	CASSLLARNEQFF
TRBJ2-1	TRBD2	.	TRBV28	TGTGCCAGCAGAGCGGGAGGGATTAATGAGCAGTTCTTC	CASRAGGINEQFF
TRBJ2-5	.	.	TRBV7-9	TGTGCCAGCAGCTCCCTAGCGTTTGAGGAGACCCAGTACTTC	CASSSLAFEETQYF
TRBJ2-1	TRBD2	.	TRBV2	TGTGCCAGCACCGGCGGGAGATATCGCGGTGAGCAGTTCTTC	CASTGGRYRGEQFF
TRBJ1-2	.	.	TRBV7-2	TGTGCCAGCAGCTTATTGCCAGGGGTAGGCTACACCTTC	CASSLLPGVGYTF
TRBJ1-2	TRBD1	.	TRBV7-2	TGTGCCAGCAGCTTAGTAGTCGGGACAGGGGGTGATGGCTACACCTTC	CASSLVVGTGGDGYTF
TRBJ2-1	TRBD2	.	TRBV7-6	TGTGCCAGCAGCTTAAGCACTAGCGGGTTGAATGAGCAGTTCTTC	CASSLSTSGLNEQFF
TRBJ2-3	TRBD2	.	TRBV15	TGTGCCACCAGCACCACGACTAGCGGGAGATGGTTGGATACGCAGTATTTT	CATSTTTSGRWLDTQYF
TRBJ2-5	TRBD2	.	TRBV20-1	TGCAGTGCTAGTTTAGCGGGTCCCCCCCAAGAGACCCAGTACTTC	CSASLAGPPQETQYF
TRBJ1-1	TRBD1	.	TRBV18	TGTGCCAGCTCACCCCCGCCGGGACAGAGCTTTAACACTGAAGCTTTCTTT	CASSPPPGQSFNTEAFF
TRBJ2-1	TRBD2	.	TRBV28	TGTGCCAGCAGCCCGGGATTAGGGAAAGCGGGATACGAGCAGTTCTTC	CASSPGLGKAGYEQFF
TRBJ2-3	.	.	TRBV6-2/TRBV6-3	TGTGCCAGCACCCTCGGACGGGGAATGGATTGGACAGATACGCAGTATTTT	CASTLGRGMDWTDTQYF
TRBJ2-3	TRBD2	.	TRBV30	TGTGCCTGGAGCTGGCTAGCGGGAGAAGGGGATACGCAGTATTTT	CAWSWLAGEGDTQYF
TRBJ2-1	TRBD2	few	TRBV7-2	TGTGCCAGCAGCTTAGGAAGGGGAGGGAATGAGCAGTTCTTC	CASSLGRGGNEQFF
TRBJ2-7	.	.	TRBV20-1	TGCAGTGCCGTGGAGGGCCTCCGGGGAGAGCAGTACTTC	CSAVEGLRGEQYF
TRBJ2-1	TRBD2	.	TRBV6-2/TRBV6-3	TGTGCCAGCAGCCCAAACACCGGGACTAGCGGGAGAAGAGCGAATGAGCAGTTCTTC	CASSPNTGTSGRRANEQFF
TRBJ2-3	.	.	TRBV5-6	TGTGCCAGCAGCAACGGGGGGCTTGCGGGCCCTCACTATTTT	CASSNGGLAGPHYF
TRBJ2-5	.	.	TRBV29-1	TGCAGCGTTGTTTGGATGGAGACCCAGTACTTC	CSVVWMETQYF
TRBJ1-1	.	.	TRBV9	TGTGCCAGCAGCCCACGGGTGAACACTGAAGCTTTCTTT	CASSPRVNTEAFF
TRBJ2-3	TRBD2	.	TRBV13	TGTGCCAGCAGCCTACTAGCGGTTAGCACAGATACGCAGTATTTT	CASSLLAVSTDTQYF
TRBJ2-7	.	.	TRBV12-3/TRBV12-4	TGTGCCAGCACCTCTAAGGGGGACGAGCAGTACTTC	CASTSKGDEQYF
TRBJ2-7	.	.	TRBV6-1	TGTGCCAGCATCCTGGACGGGACTCTACGGGAGCAGTACTTC	CASILDGTLREQYF
TRBJ1-1	.	.	TRBV5-1	TGCGCCAGCAGCTTGGGCTACACTGAAGCTTTCTTT	CASSLGYTEAFF